These T cell receptor beta chains were read from a single sample in a study of glioma-infiltrating T cells. TCRdb reprocessed the multiplex PCR reads with MiXCR, giving one entry per CDR3 protein. The data hold some 85,000 distinct CDR3 sequences, with 20% to 25% observed a single time. Sample: glioma tissue, nonneoplastic brain tissue, or PBMCs (not recorded which). The receptors derive from a human donor with low-grade glioma or glioblastoma, undergoing nonglioma brain surgery, or in good health (not recorded which). Each CDR3 is given with its conserved first and last residue. A D gene is named only where the DNA matches it firmly. Clone size is stated in some rows and not others, as once, few, many or a class when expanded.

>many|TRBJ2-3|TRBV7-9|.
CASSSAGYSSTDTQYF
TGTGCCAGCAGCTCCGCAGGTTACTCTAGCACAGATACGCAGTATTTT
>many|TRBJ2-7|TRBV7-2|.
CASRKGGTSYEQYF
TGTGCCAGCAGGAAAGGGGGAACCTCCTACGAGCAGTACTTC
>many|TRBJ1-1|TRBV27|.
CASSSPRQGERRTEAFF
TGTGCCAGCAGTTCCCCCCGGCAGGGAGAACGAAGGACTGAAGCTTTCTTT
>many|TRBJ2-7|TRBV18|.
CASSPHPYEQYF
TGTGCCAGCTCCCCCCATCCCTACGAGCAGTACTTC
>many|TRBJ2-7|TRBV6-1|TRBD1
CASSWGPGQGIPYEQYF
TGTGCCAGCAGTTGGGGGCCCGGACAGGGGATCCCCTACGAGCAGTACTTC
>many|TRBJ1-1|TRBV29-1|TRBD1
CSVDYGTGETEAFF
TGCAGCGTAGATTACGGGACAGGGGAAACTGAAGCTTTCTTT
>.|TRBJ2-7|TRBV7-9|TRBD2
CASSLGGGYEQYF
TGTGCCAGCAGCTTAGGCGGGGGGTACGAGCAGTACTTC
>.|TRBJ2-7|TRBV18|.
CASSPVPAYEQYF
TGTGCCAGCTCACCAGTGCCCGCCTACGAGCAGTACTTC
>many|TRBJ2-3|TRBV5-4|.
CASSGSRAAPAADTQYF
TGTGCCAGCAGCGGGAGTCGGGCGGCCCCTGCCGCAGATACGCAGTATTTT
>.|TRBJ1-1|TRBV7-2|.
CASRANSNTEAFF
TGTGCCAGCAGAGCAAACTCGAACACTGAAGCTTTCTTT
>.|TRBJ1-2|TRBV20-1|.
CSARMDTYYGYTF
TGCAGTGCTAGAATGGACACGTACTATGGCTACACCTTC
>many|TRBJ1-5|TRBV7-8|.
CASSRTKATALHF
TGTGCCAGCAGCCGTACGAAGGCGACAGCCCTACATTTT
>.|TRBJ2-7|TRBV19|.
CASSIDLGGYEQYF
TGTGCCAGTAGTATAGATCTCGGAGGGTACGAGCAGTACTTC
>few|TRBJ2-1|TRBV4-1|TRBD2
CASSLTQHTSGSVNEQFF
TGCGCCAGCAGCCTCACCCAGCACACTAGCGGGAGTGTAAATGAGCAGTTCTTC
>many|TRBJ1-2|TRBV6-2/TRBV6-3|.
CASSFPGAAGLGYTF
TGTGCCAGCAGTTTTCCCGGAGCGGCCGGATTGGGCTACACCTTC
>.|TRBJ2-7|TRBV7-6|TRBD1
CASRKAGQGPSEQYF
TGTGCCAGCAGGAAAGCGGGACAGGGGCCCTCCGAGCAGTACTTC
>many|TRBJ1-5|TRBV20-1|.
CSARAPRGQSNQPQHF
TGCAGTGCTAGAGCACCCCGGGGGCAATCCAATCAGCCCCAGCATTTT
>many|TRBJ2-5|TRBV19|.
CASSDQGQETQYF
TGTGCCAGTAGTGATCAGGGCCAAGAGACCCAGTACTTC
>few|TRBJ2-5|TRBV6-1|TRBD1
CASTPRRQGEQYF
TGTGCCAGCACTCCACGACGGCAGGGGGAACAGTACTTC
>.|TRBJ1-1|TRBV29-1|.
CSGIRRMNTEAFF
TGCAGCGGTATTAGGAGAATGAACACTGAAGCTTTCTTT
>few|TRBJ2-1|TRBV30|.
CAWSEARGNEQFF
TGTGCCTGGAGTGAGGCTAGAGGCAATGAGCAGTTCTTC
>many|TRBJ1-2|TRBV18|TRBD1
CASSPGTDYGYTF
TGTGCCAGCTCACCCGGGACAGACTATGGCTACACCTTC
>few|TRBJ2-1|TRBV7-2|TRBD2
CASSLETSGTVANNEQFF
TGTGCCAGCAGCTTAGAGACTAGCGGGACTGTGGCAAACAATGAGCAGTTCTTC
>.|TRBJ2-4|TRBV5-1|.
CASSLVGVQGGAIAKNIQYF
TGCGCCAGCAGCTTGGTCGGGGTCCAGGGTGGAGCAATAGCCAAAAACATTCAGTACTTC
>.|TRBJ2-3|TRBV10-3|.
CAISGPSDPSTDTQYF
TGTGCCATCAGTGGTCCGAGCGATCCTAGCACAGATACGCAGTATTTT
>many|TRBJ2-7|TRBV18|TRBD2
CASSSQTGTSGNYEQYF
TGTGCCAGCTCTTCGCAGACCGGGACTAGCGGGAACTACGAGCAGTACTTC
>many|TRBJ1-5|TRBV20-1|.
CSATGDIKPQPQHF
TGCAGTGCAACCGGAGACATCAAGCCACAGCCCCAGCATTTT
>many|TRBJ2-7|TRBV6-1|TRBD2
CASRKTPSGTPYEQYF
TGTGCCAGCAGAAAGACCCCCAGCGGGACCCCCTACGAGCAGTACTTC
>medium-sized|TRBJ2-3|TRBV27|TRBD2
CASSSRGWRERTDTQYF
TGTGCCAGCAGTTCCCGGGGATGGCGGGAGCGTACAGATACGCAGTATTTT
>many|TRBJ2-5|TRBV25-1|.
CASSESGIPFGTQYF
TGTGCCAGCAGTGAATCCGGGATCCCTTTTGGGACCCAGTACTTC
>.|TRBJ1-1|TRBV7-9|.
CASSNRAGEAFF
TGTGCCAGCAGCAACCGGGCCGGTGAAGCTTTCTTT
>.|TRBJ2-4|TRBV19|.
CASSTGQGRGSIQYF
TGTGCCAGTAGTACTGGGCAGGGTAGGGGAAGCATTCAGTACTTC
>.|TRBJ2-1|TRBV2|TRBD2
CASSGFRTSGGEQFF
TGTGCCAGCAGTGGCTTCCGGACTAGCGGGGGTGAGCAGTTCTTC
>many|TRBJ2-1|TRBV18|.
CASSPPTRGYNEQFF
TGTGCCAGCTCACCACCCACCAGGGGATACAATGAGCAGTTCTTC
>many|TRBJ1-2|TRBV20-1|.
CSAPTGYGYTF
TGCAGTGCTCCGACAGGATATGGCTACACCTTC
>medium-sized|TRBJ1-5|TRBV6-1|.
CASRKWDSQVNQPQHF
TGTGCCAGCAGGAAGTGGGACTCCCAGGTAAATCAGCCCCAGCATTTT
>many|TRBJ2-1|TRBV14|.
CASSQLRTYNEQFF
TGTGCCAGCAGCCAGCTCAGAACCTACAATGAGCAGTTCTTC
>.|TRBJ1-1|TRBV6-1|TRBD1
CASSDAGGWTEAFF
TGTGCCAGCAGTGATGCAGGGGGTTGGACTGAAGCTTTCTTT
>many|TRBJ2-3|TRBV19|TRBD2
CASKASGTDTQYF
TGTGCCAGTAAAGCTAGCGGGACAGATACGCAGTATTTT
>few|TRBJ1-6|TRBV5-1|.
CASSLAKVENSPLHF
TGCGCCAGCAGCTTGGCCAAGGTTGAGAATTCACCCCTCCACTTT
>.|TRBJ2-4|TRBV3-1|TRBD2
CASSQNPTSGAKNIQYF
TGTGCCAGCAGCCAGAACCCGACTAGCGGGGCCAAAAACATTCAGTACTTC
>.|TRBJ2-6|TRBV7-2|.
CASSLFPRQSSGANVLTF
TGTGCCAGCAGCTTATTTCCGAGACAGAGCTCTGGGGCCAACGTCCTGACTTTC
>many|TRBJ2-7|TRBV6-1|TRBD2
CASSSGLGYEQYF
TGTGCCAGCAGTTCCGGACTAGGCTACGAGCAGTACTTC
>.|TRBJ2-5|TRBV10-1|.
CVSSEFGETQYF
TGCGTTAGCAGTGAGTTTGGAGAGACCCAGTACTTC
>.|TRBJ2-6|TRBV12-3/TRBV12-4|.
CASSYSQSGANVLTF
TGTGCCAGTAGCTATTCCCAATCTGGGGCCAACGTCCTGACTTTC
>many|TRBJ1-5|TRBV15|.
CATSREKHSNQPQHF
TGTGCCACCAGCAGAGAAAAACATAGCAATCAGCCCCAGCATTTT
>many|TRBJ2-1|TRBV6-1|TRBD2
CASNLRGGLRNEQFF
TGTGCCAGCAACTTACGGGGGGGATTGCGCAATGAGCAGTTCTTC
>.|TRBJ2-7|TRBV10-1|.
CAIPAGRSLSSYEQYF
TGCGCCATTCCAGCCGGGCGGAGCCTGAGCTCCTACGAGCAGTACTTC
>.|TRBJ1-2|TRBV10-2|TRBD1
CASSDPPGQGNYGYTF
TGCGCCAGCAGTGACCCCCCGGGACAGGGAAACTATGGCTACACCTTC
>many|TRBJ2-6|TRBV27|.
CASSAMRGANVLTF
TGTGCCAGCAGTGCCATGCGTGGGGCCAACGTCCTGACTTTC
>.|TRBJ2-7|TRBV2|TRBD1
CASSRQGMSSYEQYF
TGTGCCAGCAGTAGACAGGGAATGAGTTCCTACGAGCAGTACTTC
>.|TRBJ2-7|TRBV18|TRBD1
CASSPEQGYSYEQYF
TGTGCCAGCTCACCGGAACAGGGGTACTCCTACGAGCAGTACTTC
>.|TRBJ1-6|TRBV5-5|.
CASSLDAPSPLHF
TGTGCCAGCAGCTTGGACGCCCCCTCACCCCTCCACTTT
>few|TRBJ2-1|TRBV5-1|TRBD2
CASSLTPPDSRLGLAAYNEQFF
TGCGCCAGCAGCTTAACCCCTCCGGACAGTCGGTTGGGACTAGCGGCCTACAATGAGCAGTTCTTC
>many|TRBJ2-1|TRBV15|.
CATSRGMYNEQFF
TGTGCCACCAGCAGAGGGATGTACAATGAGCAGTTCTTC